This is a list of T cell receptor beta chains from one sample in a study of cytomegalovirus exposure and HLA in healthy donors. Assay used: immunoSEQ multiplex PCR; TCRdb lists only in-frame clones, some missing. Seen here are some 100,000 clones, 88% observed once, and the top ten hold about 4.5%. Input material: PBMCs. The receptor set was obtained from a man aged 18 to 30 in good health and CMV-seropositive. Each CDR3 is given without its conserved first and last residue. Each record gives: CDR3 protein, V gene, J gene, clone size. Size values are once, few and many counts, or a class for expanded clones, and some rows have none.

CDR3aa: SVLTAGGDQY
v_gene: TRBV29-1
j_gene: TRBJ2-5
abundance: .

CDR3aa: ASSFTLAGMYNEQF
v_gene: TRBV5-1
j_gene: TRBJ2-1
abundance: once

CDR3aa: ATSRDINTEAF
v_gene: TRBV15
j_gene: TRBJ1-1
abundance: once

CDR3aa: ASSLTDREGAEAF
v_gene: TRBV5-1
j_gene: TRBJ1-1
abundance: .

CDR3aa: ASSLGVNQPQH
v_gene: TRBV7-2
j_gene: TRBJ1-5
abundance: many

CDR3aa: ASSLRPGRSYEQY
v_gene: TRBV27
j_gene: TRBJ2-7
abundance: few

CDR3aa: ASSLLAENTEAF
v_gene: TRBV27
j_gene: TRBJ1-1
abundance: once

CDR3aa: ASRFLVNTEAF
v_gene: TRBV19
j_gene: TRBJ1-1
abundance: .

CDR3aa: ASSRGQNYEQY
v_gene: TRBV18
j_gene: TRBJ2-7
abundance: .

CDR3aa: ASSVAVNTEAF
v_gene: TRBV9
j_gene: TRBJ1-1
abundance: .

CDR3aa: ASTLDSYGYT
v_gene: TRBV28
j_gene: TRBJ1-2
abundance: .

CDR3aa: ASSRDSLQAF
v_gene: TRBV7-2
j_gene: TRBJ1-1
abundance: .

CDR3aa: ASSRAGAFYEQY
v_gene: TRBV7-9
j_gene: TRBJ2-7
abundance: few

CDR3aa: ASSRDSYNEQF
v_gene: TRBV2
j_gene: TRBJ2-1
abundance: once

CDR3aa: ASSGSTGRLDYT
v_gene: TRBV5-1
j_gene: TRBJ1-2
abundance: .

CDR3aa: SARVRETQY
v_gene: TRBV20-1
j_gene: TRBJ2-5
abundance: .

CDR3aa: SVSGTLMTATDTQY
v_gene: TRBV29-1
j_gene: TRBJ2-3
abundance: .

CDR3aa: ASSSINYNEQF
v_gene: TRBV6-6
j_gene: TRBJ2-1
abundance: once

CDR3aa: ASRWGGQAIYEQY
v_gene: TRBV5-8
j_gene: TRBJ2-7
abundance: .

CDR3aa: ASSEGAGTDTQY
v_gene: TRBV6-4
j_gene: TRBJ2-3
abundance: few

CDR3aa: ASSRRAYEQY
v_gene: TRBV2
j_gene: TRBJ2-7
abundance: once

CDR3aa: ASSQSDPGQGKPRTYEQY
v_gene: TRBV23-1
j_gene: TRBJ2-7
abundance: few

CDR3aa: ASSRSRDRVGEQY
v_gene: TRBV7-2
j_gene: TRBJ2-7
abundance: once

CDR3aa: ASTPNRASGGTYEQY
v_gene: TRBV28
j_gene: TRBJ2-7
abundance: .

CDR3aa: ASSLSRQGAGGETQY
v_gene: TRBV5-1
j_gene: TRBJ2-5
abundance: .

CDR3aa: ASSLRQGIETQY
v_gene: TRBV27
j_gene: TRBJ2-5
abundance: .

CDR3aa: SSREGGLGSPLH
v_gene: TRBV29-1
j_gene: TRBJ1-6
abundance: .

CDR3aa: SATGSGEQY
v_gene: TRBV20-1
j_gene: TRBJ2-7
abundance: .

CDR3aa: ASSTTGESVYEQY
v_gene: TRBV6-5
j_gene: TRBJ2-7
abundance: .

CDR3aa: ASSQVQGNSPLH
v_gene: TRBV4-1
j_gene: TRBJ1-6
abundance: .

CDR3aa: ASSIIGGDSYEQY
v_gene: TRBV19
j_gene: TRBJ2-7
abundance: .

CDR3aa: ASGGGPNTEAF
v_gene: TRBV7-8
j_gene: TRBJ1-1
abundance: .

CDR3aa: ANSDRDQPQH
v_gene: TRBV10-3
j_gene: TRBJ1-5
abundance: .

CDR3aa: ASSKDTYEQY
v_gene: TRBV21-1
j_gene: TRBJ2-7
abundance: .

CDR3aa: ASSLAPSRQGEDYGYT
v_gene: TRBV5-1
j_gene: TRBJ1-2
abundance: few

CDR3aa: ASNQGQYHTGELF
v_gene: TRBV6-6
j_gene: TRBJ2-2
abundance: .

CDR3aa: ASSMTGDTGELF
v_gene: TRBV19
j_gene: TRBJ2-2
abundance: .

CDR3aa: ASSLAGDTGELF
v_gene: TRBV13
j_gene: TRBJ2-2
abundance: .

CDR3aa: ASSLVGPSSYNEQF
v_gene: TRBV11-1
j_gene: TRBJ2-1
abundance: .

CDR3aa: ASSSGSLTSTDTQY
v_gene: TRBV28
j_gene: TRBJ2-3
abundance: .

CDR3aa: ASSYSFQSYNEQF
v_gene: TRBV6-5
j_gene: TRBJ2-1
abundance: .

CDR3aa: ARTGSLSYEQY
v_gene: TRBV5-3
j_gene: TRBJ2-7
abundance: .

CDR3aa: ASSLSPSTTDTQY
v_gene: TRBV7-7
j_gene: TRBJ2-3
abundance: .

CDR3aa: ASSNPGQGDEKLF
v_gene: TRBV6-5
j_gene: TRBJ1-4
abundance: .

CDR3aa: SVEVEEKLF
v_gene: TRBV29-1
j_gene: TRBJ1-4
abundance: .

CDR3aa: ASSQDGGRLAGYT
v_gene: TRBV4-2
j_gene: TRBJ1-2
abundance: once

CDR3aa: ASSEFRTGNQPQH
v_gene: TRBV6-1
j_gene: TRBJ1-5
abundance: .

CDR3aa: ASSSSLGTGVDTQY
v_gene: TRBV2
j_gene: TRBJ2-5
abundance: .

CDR3aa: ASSSVVAHEQY
v_gene: TRBV19
j_gene: TRBJ2-7
abundance: .

CDR3aa: ASSFRLAASTDTQY
v_gene: TRBV5-4
j_gene: TRBJ2-3
abundance: .

CDR3aa: ASSLAGTGGSYEQY
v_gene: TRBV11-2
j_gene: TRBJ2-7
abundance: .

CDR3aa: ASSQEGGRQGTAGGSPLH
v_gene: TRBV4-3
j_gene: TRBJ1-6
abundance: .

CDR3aa: ASSLVSGSVGDTQY
v_gene: TRBV5-4
j_gene: TRBJ2-3
abundance: .

CDR3aa: ASSASGDTEAF
v_gene: TRBV10-1
j_gene: TRBJ1-1
abundance: .

CDR3aa: ASSTPQETQETQY
v_gene: TRBV2
j_gene: TRBJ2-5
abundance: .

CDR3aa: ASSILLAGTNEQF
v_gene: TRBV19
j_gene: TRBJ2-1
abundance: .

CDR3aa: ASSLHRPWAQPQH
v_gene: TRBV5-6
j_gene: TRBJ1-5
abundance: .

CDR3aa: ASSGPHLYEQY
v_gene: TRBV14
j_gene: TRBJ2-7
abundance: few

CDR3aa: ASSLGGETGELF
v_gene: TRBV5-1
j_gene: TRBJ2-2
abundance: .